The rows below give T cell receptor beta chains drawn from one sample of a study of blood T cell repertoires in COVID-19. TCRdb keeps only in-frame clones here, not all; method: immunoSEQ multiplex PCR. The table lists roughly 130,000 clones, 86% of them singletons. Sequencing was done on a sample of PBMCs or T cells enriched from blood (not recorded which). The receptors derive from a woman aged 45-65 years who had recovered from COVID-19. Both conserved end residues are part of each CDR3. D genes are given only for firm matches. The size field is filled for only some rows; it gives once, few, many or a size class.

D	V	size	J	CDR3	DNA
-	TRBV6-2/TRBV6-3	-	TRBJ2-1	CASSPNTGPLFF	TGTGCCAGCAGTCCCAATACAGGGCCTCTGTTCTTC
-	TRBV19	-	TRBJ1-5	CASSPWSGRYSNQPQHF	TGTGCCAGTAGCCCCTGGAGCGGCCGCTATAGCAATCAGCCCCAGCATTTT
TRBD1	TRBV3-1/TRBV3-2	-	TRBJ1-5	CASRQGTTGDQPQHF	TGTGCCAGCAGGCAAGGAACCACAGGGGATCAGCCCCAGCATTTT
TRBD2	TRBV5-6	-	TRBJ2-3	CASSLVKGLAGRGTDTQYF	TGTGCCAGCAGCTTGGTAAAGGGACTAGCGGGGCGAGGCACAGATACGCAGTATTTT
TRBD1	TRBV30	-	TRBJ2-5	CAWTTGAQETQYF	TGTGCCTGGACGACAGGGGCCCAAGAGACCCAGTACTTC
-	TRBV30	-	TRBJ2-3	CAWSPSADTQYF	TGTGCCTGGAGTCCGTCTGCAGATACGCAGTATTTT
TRBD1	TRBV29-1	-	TRBJ1-1	CSVATGRNTEAFF	TGCAGCGTTGCGACAGGGAGAAACACTGAAGCTTTCTTT
-	TRBV10-1	-	TRBJ2-1	CASTGGPLSRNEQFF	TGCGCCAGTACCGGGGGGCCCTTAAGTCGCAATGAGCAGTTCTTC
TRBD1	TRBV5-1	-	TRBJ2-7	CASRVEGAREQYF	TGCGCCAGCAGGGTTGAGGGGGCTCGGGAGCAGTACTTC
TRBD2	TRBV5-1	-	TRBJ2-5	CASSPGLDSQTQYF	TGCGCCAGCAGCCCGGGACTAGATTCGCAGACCCAGTACTTC
-	TRBV7-9	many	TRBJ1-2	CASSLGGEDYGYTF	TGTGCCAGCAGCTTAGGGGGAGAAGACTATGGCTACACCTTC
TRBD2	TRBV5-1	-	TRBJ2-3	CASSQGLAGASLTDTQYF	TGCGCCAGCAGCCAAGGACTAGCGGGGGCGTCTTTAACAGATACGCAGTATTTT
TRBD2	TRBV2	-	TRBJ2-7	CASKGPLGTSGGYEQYF	TGTGCCAGCAAGGGGCCTCTCGGGACTAGCGGGGGCTACGAGCAGTACTTC
-	TRBV6-2/TRBV6-3	-	TRBJ2-3	CASSPLLGSTDTQYF	TGTGCCAGCAGTCCCCTACTAGGGAGCACAGATACGCAGTATTTT
-	TRBV9	once	TRBJ1-2	CASSSQQKAPNYGYTF	TGTGCCAGCAGCTCTCAACAGAAAGCACCTAACTATGGCTACACCTTC
-	TRBV29-1	once	TRBJ1-2	CSAGGWSGYGYTF	TGCAGCGCCGGAGGGTGGAGTGGCTATGGCTACACCTTC
TRBD1	TRBV5-1	-	TRBJ2-5	CASSLGDRDWETQYF	TGCGCCAGCAGCTTGGGGGACAGGGACTGGGAGACCCAGTACTTC
TRBD1	TRBV6-2/TRBV6-3	-	TRBJ1-2	CASSLPLGTGRGYTF	TGTGCCAGCAGTCTCCCCTTGGGGACAGGACGGGGCTACACCTTC
-	TRBV19	-	TRBJ1-4	CASSDSNEKLFF	TGTGCCAGTAGTGACAGTAATGAAAAACTGTTTTTT
-	TRBV5-1	-	TRBJ2-5	CASSLALAGSQETQYF	TGCGCCAGCAGCTTGGCGTTGGCGGGCAGCCAAGAGACCCAGTACTTC
TRBD1	TRBV6-1	-	TRBJ2-7	CASSEGGTGGYEQYF	TGTGCCAGCAGTGAGGGGGGGACAGGGGGCTACGAGCAGTACTTC
-	TRBV5-1	-	TRBJ2-5	CASSGNSGTRETQYF	TGCGCCAGCAGCGGCAACTCCGGGACTCGAGAGACCCAGTACTTC
-	TRBV12-5	-	TRBJ2-5	CASGLEGAWETQYF	TGTGCTAGTGGTTTGGAAGGGGCCTGGGAGACCCAGTACTTC
-	TRBV7-9	once	TRBJ1-4	CASRSGAATNEKLFF	TGTGCCAGCAGAAGTGGGGCTGCAACTAATGAAAAACTGTTTTTT
-	TRBV6-5	-	TRBJ2-1	CASSYGQGSRGYEQFF	TGTGCCAGCAGTTACGGTCAAGGGAGCAGGGGCTATGAGCAGTTCTTC
-	TRBV2	-	TRBJ2-5	CASTRGRLGGEETQYF	TGTGCCAGCACTCGGGGGAGACTAGGAGGGGAAGAGACCCAGTACTTC
TRBD1	TRBV24-1	-	TRBJ1-2	CATSAGQGFYGYTF	TGTGCCACCAGTGCGGGACAGGGCTTCTATGGCTACACCTTC
-	TRBV2	-	TRBJ2-2	CASSEDTGELFF	TGTGCCAGCTCGGAGGACACCGGGGAGCTGTTTTTT
-	TRBV6-5	-	TRBJ1-5	CASSYSIGDSNQPQHF	TGTGCCAGCAGTTACTCTATAGGGGATAGCAATCAGCCCCAGCATTTT
-	TRBV6-5	-	TRBJ2-1	CASSYSGREQFF	TGTGCCAGCAGTTACTCGGGGAGGGAGCAGTTCTTC